A selection of T cell receptor beta chains follows, all from one sample in a study of blood T cell repertoires in COVID-19. Assay: immunoSEQ multiplex PCR; the TCRdb copy retains only in-frame clones and omits some. The sample lists about 83,000 clones, about nine tenths seen once, with approximately 15% in the top ten. Sequencing was carried out using peripheral blood. The origin of the receptors is an elderly woman with active or convalescent COVID-19. Both conserved end residues are part of each CDR3. D genes are given only for firm matches. A clone size is listed for some rows: how often the clone was seen (once, few, many), or a class if it is expanded.

CASSLWGEGGVNTEAFF TGTGCCAGCAGTTTATGGGGAGAGGGGGGGGTGAACACTGAAGCTTTCTTT few TRBJ1-1 . TRBV27
CASSSLRTSSNEQFF TGTGCCAGCAGTTCCCTCCGGACTAGCAGCAATGAGCAGTTCTTC . TRBJ2-1 TRBD2 TRBV7-8
CSGSARGLGYEQYF TGCAGCGGGTCGGCGCGGGGGCTTGGCTACGAGCAGTACTTC . TRBJ2-7 . TRBV29-1
CASSQVPVVTQYF TGCGCCAGCAGCCAAGTTCCGGTAGTTACGCAGTATTTT . TRBJ2-3 . TRBV4-1
CASSSPGLSYEQYF TGTGCCAGCAGTTCCCCGGGACTGTCCTACGAGCAGTACTTC . TRBJ2-7 . TRBV28
CASSFSGGGSEAFF TGTGCCAGCAGCTTCTCAGGGGGCGGCAGTGAAGCTTTCTTT . TRBJ1-1 TRBD1 TRBV11-3
CASRDNYNEQFF TGTGCCAGCCGGGACAACTACAATGAGCAGTTCTTC . TRBJ2-1 . TRBV6-4
CASSQTGPSYNEQFF TGCGCCAGCAGCCAGACAGGTCCTTCCTACAATGAGCAGTTCTTC . TRBJ2-1 . TRBV4-1
CASSVDRSMNTEAFF TGTGCCAGCAGCGTGGACAGGAGTATGAACACTGAAGCTTTCTTT once TRBJ1-1 TRBD1 TRBV7-2
CASSFREAQHF TGTGCCAGCAGTTTCCGAGAGGCTCAGCATTTT . TRBJ1-5 . TRBV28
CASRTGTGGEKLFF TGTGCCAGCAGAACCGGGACAGGGGGTGAAAAACTGTTTTTT . TRBJ1-4 TRBD1 TRBV28
CASSSDRGSGNTIYF TGTGCCAGCAGCTCCGATAGGGGCTCTGGAAACACCATATATTTT . TRBJ1-3 . TRBV7-8
CASSRDKGIRAFF TGTGCCAGCAGCCGCGACAAGGGGATTCGGGCTTTCTTT . TRBJ1-1 . TRBV3-1/TRBV3-2
CASSLGQGIALYYTF TGTGCCAGCAGCTTGGGACAGGGGATAGCGTTATACTACACCTTC . TRBJ1-2 TRBD1 TRBV5-6
CASSRGLLYEQYF TGTGCCAGCAGCCGGGGACTTCTATACGAGCAGTACTTC . TRBJ2-7 . TRBV3-1/TRBV3-2
CASSYSAGASEAFF TGTGCCAGCAGTTACTCGGCAGGGGCGAGTGAAGCTTTCTTT . TRBJ1-1 . TRBV6-5
CASVYRRGGGYTF TGTGCCAGCGTATATCGAAGGGGCGGTGGCTACACCTTC . TRBJ1-2 . TRBV3-1/TRBV3-2
CASSSGTYEQYF TGTGCCAGCAGCTCCGGGACCTACGAGCAGTACTTC . TRBJ2-7 . TRBV7-9
CASSQGRGANTIYF TGCGCCAGCAGCCAAGGACGGGGTGCTAACACCATATATTTT few TRBJ1-3 . TRBV4-3
CASSLTGIQYF TGTGCCAGCAGTTTAACGGGCATTCAGTACTTC . TRBJ2-4 . TRBV28
CASSPRQGADEQYF TGTGCCAGCTCACCGCGACAGGGGGCGGATGAGCAGTACTTC . TRBJ2-7 TRBD1 TRBV18
CASSFNWERGNEQYF TGTGCCAGCAGTTTTAATTGGGAAAGGGGTAACGAGCAGTACTTC . TRBJ2-7 . TRBV27
CASSVNLPGAEQYF TGTGCCAGCAGCGTCAATCTCCCAGGGGCCGAGCAGTACTTC . TRBJ2-7 . TRBV7-2
CAWRRTGNTIYF TGTGCCTGGAGGCGGACTGGAAACACCATATATTTT . TRBJ1-3 . TRBV30
CASSLAWLAGGPVLGELFF TGCGCCAGCAGCTTGGCCTGGCTAGCGGGGGGGCCAGTCCTCGGGGAGCTGTTTTTT . TRBJ2-2 TRBD2 TRBV5-1
CAIRKGQGARAFF TGTGCCATCAGAAAAGGACAGGGGGCCAGAGCTTTCTTT few TRBJ1-1 TRBD1 TRBV10-3
CASNGGEAPYGYTF TGTGCCAGCAATGGGGGCGAGGCCCCTTATGGCTACACCTTC . TRBJ1-2 . TRBV28
CASSAKAGTSYEQYF TGTGCCAGCAGCGCTAAAGCGGGGACTTCCTACGAGCAGTACTTC . TRBJ2-7 TRBD2 TRBV9
CATRLAGGEQETQYF TGTGCCACCCGTCTAGCGGGGGGGGAACAAGAGACCCAGTACTTC once TRBJ2-5 TRBD2 TRBV10-3
CASSSTVFYGYTF TGTGCCAGCAGCTCTACGGTGTTCTATGGCTACACCTTC . TRBJ1-2 . TRBV7-9
CASSSLGARATEAFF TGTGCCAGCAGTTCTCTGGGGGCGCGGGCCACTGAAGCTTTCTTT . TRBJ1-1 . TRBV28
CASSGTSGGAYNEQFF TGCGCCAGCTCCGGGACTAGCGGGGGGGCCTACAATGAGCAGTTCTTC once TRBJ2-1 TRBD2 TRBV5-1
CASSLRAGTNEKLFF TGTGCCAGCAGCTTACGGGCAGGGACTAATGAAAAACTGTTTTTT . TRBJ1-4 . TRBV7-2
CASSKEDNYGYTF TGTGCCAGCAGTAAGGAGGATAACTATGGCTACACCTTC . TRBJ1-2 . TRBV12-3/TRBV12-4
CASSFETVFPTGELFF TGTGCCAGCAGTTTCGAGACAGTATTTCCCACCGGGGAGCTGTTTTTT . TRBJ2-2 . TRBV6-6
CASRFRRGELFF TGTGCCAGCAGGTTCCGCAGGGGAGAACTGTTTTTT . TRBJ1-4 . TRBV6-5
CASSPTGPMNTEAFF TGCGCCAGCAGCCCGACAGGGCCCATGAACACTGAAGCTTTCTTT . TRBJ1-1 TRBD1 TRBV5-1
CASSLGAGIRQETQYF TGTGCCAGCAGCTTAGGGGCGGGAATTCGACAAGAGACCCAGTACTTC . TRBJ2-5 . TRBV7-2
CSVEQGAGSPLHF TGCAGCGTTGAACAGGGGGCAGGATCACCCCTCCACTTT . TRBJ1-6 TRBD1 TRBV29-1
CASREGPSSYEQYF TGTGCCAGCAGGGAGGGGCCTTCCTCCTACGAGCAGTACTTC few TRBJ2-7 . TRBV27
CASSPVDRGKSSYNSPLHF TGTGCCAGCAGCCCCGTTGACAGGGGCAAGAGCTCCTATAATTCACCCCTCCACTTT . TRBJ1-6 TRBD1 TRBV7-9
CASSYGGGSYEQYF TGTGCCAGCAGTTACGGGGGGGGCTCCTACGAGCAGTACTTC . TRBJ2-7 TRBD2 TRBV6-5
CAWSVRSTADRAAGYTF TGTGCCTGGAGTGTACGAAGCACCGCAGACAGGGCGGCTGGCTACACCTTC . TRBJ1-2 TRBD1 TRBV30
CASSLGTGRGYTF TGTGCCAGCAGCCTCGGGACAGGTCGAGGCTACACCTTC . TRBJ1-2 TRBD1 TRBV5-6
CASSPTLGAKARANYGYTF TGTGCCAGCAGTCCTACCTTGGGGGCTAAGGCCCGAGCTAACTATGGCTACACCTTC . TRBJ1-2 . TRBV27
CASSGLGQGYYEQYF TGCGCCAGCAGTGGGCTTGGACAGGGATACTACGAGCAGTACTTC . TRBJ2-7 TRBD1 TRBV10-1
CASSTPGTGRVSF TGTGCCAGCAGCACGCCGGGGACAGGGAGAGTCAGCTTC few TRBJ2-7 TRBD1 TRBV7-9
CASSLVPGVSTQYF TGTGCCAGCAGCTTAGTACCGGGGGTGTCGACCCAGTACTTC . TRBJ2-5 . TRBV7-3
CAISESANSGVTDTQYF TGTGCCATCAGTGAGTCGGCCAATAGCGGGGTCACAGATACGCAGTATTTT . TRBJ2-3 TRBD2 TRBV10-3
CASRRSPEAFF TGTGCCAGTAGAAGGAGCCCTGAAGCTTTCTTT . TRBJ1-1 . TRBV19
CASSQDETRNSNQPQHF TGTGCCAGCAGCCAAGATGAAACACGAAATAGCAATCAGCCCCAGCATTTT . TRBJ1-5 . TRBV3-1/TRBV3-2
CSGWTGTNLYGYTF TGCAGCGGGTGGACAGGGACCAACCTCTATGGCTACACCTTC . TRBJ1-2 TRBD1 TRBV29-1
CASSLSPGEDTQYF TGTGCCAGCAGCTTATCCCCAGGGGAAGATACGCAGTATTTT . TRBJ2-3 . TRBV7-6
CASSVALDEKLFF TGTGCCAGCAGCGTAGCCCTTGATGAAAAACTGTTTTTT . TRBJ1-4 . TRBV9
CASSPASSGNTIYF TGCGCCAGCAGCCCCGCGAGCTCTGGAAACACCATATATTTT . TRBJ1-3 . TRBV5-1
CASIKNTGELFF TGTGCCAGTATCAAGAACACCGGGGAGCTGTTTTTT . TRBJ2-2 . TRBV19
CASNLGAEFYEQYF TGTGCCAGCAACTTAGGGGCCGAATTTTACGAGCAGTACTTC . TRBJ2-7 . TRBV7-2
CASSLFGDGGPGDTEAFF TGCGCCAGCAGCCTCTTCGGCGACGGGGGGCCCGGGGACACTGAAGCTTTCTTT . TRBJ1-1 . TRBV4-1
CATSPSSYNEQFF TGTGCCACCTCCCCGAGCTCCTACAATGAGCAGTTCTTC . TRBJ2-1 . TRBV6-4